This note documents a single T cell receptor beta chain sequence. This sample was taken from a study of CD4 and CD8 cells across lung adenocarcinoma regions. This CDR3 contains 15 residues. V lost 5 bases, J lost 5 bases, and 11 bases stayed unmatched. Germline V gene lookup returns CDR1 SGHRS and CDR2 YFSETQ. TCRdb called the PCR reads again in MiXCR, with one record for every CDR3 protein. This table has fewer than 20,000 distinct CDR3 sequences, around 56% appearing once. Samples came from patients with localized non-small cell lung adenocarcinoma. The chain has TRBV5-1 and TRBJ2-5, with TRBD1 identical over 8 bases. The receptor comes from a female donor with lung adenocarcinoma. The CD4 and CD8 labels of this study may be unreliable. Sequencing was performed on CD8+ T cells from the center of a lung tumor. DNA of the CDR3: TGCGCCAGCAGACCTAACCTCGACAGGGGTGAGACCCAGTACTTC. Protein: CASRPNLDRGETQYF.